This T cell receptor (beta chain) was profiled in a study of PD-1 blockade in classical Hodgkin lymphoma. Study overall: Patients got intravenous nivolumab 3 mg/kg every 2 weeks.

Remarks on this clone: Its antigen is not known.

The germline V gene has CDR1 LNHDA and CDR2 SQIVND (reference sequence). V lost 7 bases to trimming and J lost 3 bases, with 17 bases between them. The CDR3 length is 15 residues. The table came from immunoSEQ multiplex PCR; TCRdb's copy has only in-frame clones and leaves some out. The table includes over 50,000 clones, 81% detected once. After autologous stem cell transplantation all patients relapsed, and prior brentuximab vedotin exposure differed between cohorts. Patients showed best responses of complete response, partial response or progressive disease. General study results and limits: Patients with a complete response exhibited baseline diversity comparable to newly diagnosed patients. When set against healthy donors, newly diagnosed patients were reported to show lower baseline TCR diversity.

This receptor was obtained from a human donor with classical Hodgkin lymphoma. The source was peripheral blood mononuclear cells (PBMCs), collected at baseline. The chain combines TRBV19 with TRBJ2-3, with a weak D call TRBD2 (6 bases). The CDR3 loop reads CASKREVAMTDTQYF. DNA of the CDR3: TGTGCCAGTAAGAGGGAGGTCGCCATGACAGATACGCAGTATTTT. Filled out from reference TRBV19 and TRBJ2-3, the complete variable domain reads DGGITQSPKYLFRKEGQNVTLSCEQNLNHDAMYWYRQDPGQGLRLIYYSQIVNDFQKGDIAEGYSVSREKKESFPLTVTSAQKNPTAFYLCASKREVAMTDTQYFGPGTRLTVL.